The 24 T cell receptor beta chains listed next were all sequenced from one sample in a study of blood T cell repertoires in COVID-19. The repertoire was sequenced with immunoSEQ multiplex PCR; TCRdb's copy has only in-frame clones and lacks some. The table includes around 160,000 clones, 75% to 90% detected once. The sequenced material came from peripheral blood. The receptors shown here come from a man aged 18 to 29 with COVID-19, enrolled during active disease.

This chain links TRBV7-2 with TRBJ2-3, with 8 bases that match TRBD2. The CDR3 sequence is 14 residues long. V lost 5 bases to trimming and J lost 5 bases; unmatched junction nucleotides: 6. The V gene's germline CDR1 is SGHTA and CDR2 FQGNSA. The CDR3 DNA reads TGTGCCAGCAGCGCCGGGAGGGCACGAGATACGCAGTATTTT. Translation: CASSAGRARDTQYF.

The chain has TRBV5-8 and TRBJ1-6; D call uncertain. The CDR3 covers 14 residues. Germline CDR1 SGHTS, CDR2 YDEGEE. Trimming left V 4 bases short and J 5 bases short, with 10 bases between. The CDR3 DNA follows: TGTGCCAGCAGCCCAAGACGGGATAATTCACCCCTCCACTTT. It encodes CASSPRRDNSPLHF.

This clone was seen once. This chain links TRBV28 with TRBJ2-3; 7 bases agree with TRBD2. After removal of 5 bases from V and 4 bases from J, the junction contained 9 bases not matched to a gene. Germline CDR1 and CDR2: MDHEN and SYDVKM. The CDR3 has 15 residues. Here the CDR3 DNA reads TGTGCCAGCAGTCCCCGCGGGAGTCGCCCAGATACGCAGTATTTT. It yields the protein CASSPRGSRPDTQYF.

The gene calls are TRBV7-2 and TRBJ2-1; 11 bases are shared with TRBD1. V trimming: 1 base; J trimming: 7 bases; junction bases outside the gene matches: 6. Germline V gene sequence: CDR1 SGHTA, CDR2 FQGNSA. The length of the CDR3 is 16 residues. CDR3 coding DNA: TGTGCCAGCAGCTTAGGAGGGACAGGGGGTTGGAATGAGCAGTTCTTC. Translating gives CASSLGGTGGWNEQFF.

The chain combines TRBV28 with TRBJ1-5; TRBD1 is a possible D gene (5 bases). V shed 7 bases and J shed 2 bases, with 15 bases lying between them. This CDR3 has 15 residues. Germline lookup yields CDR1 MDHEN and CDR2 SYDVKM. The CDR3 DNA reads TGTGCCAGCAACCCTTGGGGCTCCGGCAATCAGCCCCAGCATTTT. Amino acids: CASNPWGSGNQPQHF.

J is TRBJ1-1 and V is TRBV2; perhaps TRBD1 as D (6 bases). Trimming stripped 9 bases from V and 4 bases from J, with 9 bases between. This CDR3 has 11 residues. Germline CDR1 is SNHLY and CDR2 is FYNNEI. This CDR3 reads CARIGGTEAFF. CDR3 DNA: TGTGCCAGAATAGGGGGCACTGAAGCTTTCTTT.

The chain employs TRBV5-1 and TRBJ2-3, with a possible D match to TRBD2 (5 bases). CDR1 is SGHRS and CDR2 is YFSETQ in the germline V gene. CDR3 length equals 16 residues. With 3 bases removed from V and 0 bases from J, the gap between germline ends came to 14 bases. The chain's CDR3 is CASSSSGGPSTDTQYF. CDR3 bases: TGCGCCAGCAGCTCCTCCGGAGGACCTAGCACAGATACGCAGTATTTT.

The rearrangement uses TRBV11-2 and TRBJ2-7, with 7 bases fitting TRBD1. CDR1 and CDR2 from the germline V gene are SGHAT and FQNNGV. V lost 4 bases to trimming and J lost 3 bases; unmatched junction nucleotides: 6. This CDR3 has 14 amino acids. This chain's CDR3 is CASSSGTVLYEQYF. The DNA of the CDR3 is TGTGCCAGCAGCTCCGGGACAGTACTCTACGAGCAGTACTTC. The full variable domain, rest sourced from reference TRBV11-2 and TRBJ2-7, is EAGVAQSPRYKIIEKRQSVAFWCNPISGHATLYWYQQILGQGPKLLIQFQNNGVVDDSQLPKDRFSAERLKGVDSTLKIQPAKLEDSAVYLCASSSGTVLYEQYFGPGTRLTVT.

The CDR3 sequence: CAISESVGTPRTSYEQYF. CDR3 nucleotides: TGTGCCATCAGTGAGTCAGTGGGGACACCACGTACTTCCTACGAGCAGTACTTC. The chain combines TRBV10-3 with TRBJ2-7; maybe TRBD1 (6 bases). The V gene lost 0 bases and the J gene lost 1 base, with 19 bases spanning the gap. Germline-derived CDR1 and CDR2 are ENHRY and SYGVKD. The CDR3 sequence is 18 residues long.

The chain recombines TRBV7-8 with TRBJ2-3, with 9 bases that match TRBD1. Germline CDR1 and CDR2: SGHVS and FQNEAQ. V shed 8 bases, J shed 7 bases, and the junction held 16 bases outside the gene matches. The CDR3 extends over 16 amino acids. CDR3 loop: CASAPQRTGVGHTQYF. CDR3 sequence (DNA): TGTGCCAGCGCCCCCCAAAGGACAGGGGTCGGTCATACGCAGTATTTT.

V is TRBV4-3 and J is TRBJ2-7, with 10 bases aligning to TRBD1. With 3 bases clipped from V and 2 bases from J, the junction kept 4 bases outside the gene matches. The germline V gene has CDR1 LGHNA and CDR2 YSLEER. The CDR3 runs to 15 residues. CDR3 bases: TGCGCCAGCAGCCAGAGACAGGGGGCTCCCTACGAGCAGTACTTC. This encodes CASSQRQGAPYEQYF.

The V gene is TRBV2, the J gene TRBJ1-1; D is ambiguous. The ends were cut back, 1 base at V and 1 base at J, with 4 bases in the middle. This CDR3 is 13 amino acids long. Germline values: CDR1 SNHLY, CDR2 FYNNEI. The CDR3 coding sequence is TGTGCCAGCAGTGAAGGGAGGAACACTGAAGCTTTCTTT. Translating gives CASSEGRNTEAFF. Full variable domain (outside the CDR3, taken from reference TRBV2 and TRBJ1-1): EPEVTQTPSHQVTQMGQEVILRCVPISNHLYFYWYRQILGQKVEFLVSFYNNEISEKSEIFDDQFSVERPDGSNFTLKIRSTKLEDSAMYFCASSEGRNTEAFFGQGTRLTVV.

This clone came up once. The genes are TRBV15 and TRBJ2-1; 9 bases are a match to TRBD1. This CDR3 has 16 amino acids. The V gene's germline CDR1 is LNHNV and CDR2 YYDKDF (reference sequence). J gave up 7 bases and V 0 bases, and 7 bases lay outside the gene matches. The chain's CDR3 is CATSREGTGSGNEQFF. DNA for the CDR3: TGTGCCACCAGCAGAGAGGGGACAGGGTCCGGTAATGAGCAGTTCTTC.

V usage is TRBV20-1 and J usage is TRBJ2-6; possible D gene TRBD2, 5 bases. The CDR3 contains 16 residues. V lost 3 bases and J 0 bases, leaving 12 bases between the germline ends. The germline gives CDR1 DFQATT, CDR2 SNEGSKA (reference sequence). The DNA for the CDR3 is TGCAGTGCTAGTTTGGAGGCCAGCTCTGGGGCCAACGTCCTGACTTTC. This translates into CSASLEASSGANVLTF.

V and J are TRBV18 and TRBJ2-2, with TRBD1 matching over 9 bases. V was clipped by 4 bases and J by 4 bases; unmatched bases: 13. Germline V lookup: CDR1 KGHSH, CDR2 LQKENI. The CDR3 covers 18 residues. This CDR3 is CASSRVVKDRGTTGELFF. CDR3 DNA sequence: TGTGCCAGCTCACGAGTAGTTAAGGACAGGGGAACCACCGGGGAGCTGTTTTTT.

V usage is TRBV19 and J usage is TRBJ1-1; D is undetermined. Germline V CDR1 and CDR2: LNHDA, SQIVND (reference sequence). Trimming left V 4 bases short and J 6 bases short, with 9 bases between. The CDR3 consists of 12 residues. Here the CDR3 DNA reads TGTGCCAGTAGTACCCCGAGGCCTGAAGCTTTCTTT. As protein: CASSTPRPEAFF.

The chain has TRBV10-3 and TRBJ1-3; D not certain. The germline gives CDR1 ENHRY, CDR2 SYGVKD. Trimming cost V 4 bases and J 0 bases, with 13 bases left between them. The CDR3 contains 16 residues. CDR3 sequence (DNA): TGTGCCATCAGTGCTTTGACACCTCGCTCTGGAAACACCATATATTTT. It is translated as CAISALTPRSGNTIYF.

The count of this clone is one. The CDR3 sequence: CASSLVGRTGNTGELFF. CDR3 sequence (DNA): TGTGCCAGCAGCTTAGTTGGCAGAACAGGGAACACCGGGGAGCTGTTTTTT. The chain has TRBV11-2 and TRBJ2-2; D might be TRBD1 (5 bases). Deletions cut 1 base from V and 1 base from J, with 13 bases between. The CDR3 loop spans 17 amino acids. Germline V lookup: CDR1 SGHAT, CDR2 FQNNGV.

The chain combines TRBV7-2 with TRBJ2-7; 9 bases align to TRBD1. The CDR3 covers 14 residues. CDR1 and CDR2 (germline): SGHTA, FQGNSA. V shed 5 bases and J 3 bases; nucleotides not matched to a gene: 5. CDR3 sequence (DNA): TGTGCCAGCAGCCAGAGGACAGGGGTCTACGAGCAGTACTTC. This gives the protein CASSQRTGVYEQYF.

The chain recombines TRBV10-3 with TRBJ2-7, with TRBD1 matching over 7 bases. The junction had 5 bases not matched to a gene; V was cut back by 8 bases and J by 1 base. The CDR3 runs 13 residues. Germline V lookup: CDR1 ENHRY, CDR2 SYGVKD. CDR3 DNA: TGTGCCATCGGCCAGGGGGAATCCTACGAGCAGTACTTC. Translation gives CAIGQGESYEQYF.

The chain links TRBV10-1 to TRBJ2-5; TRBD1 matches at 9 bases. The CDR3 has 17 amino acids. From germline, CDR1 is WNHNN and CDR2 SYGVQD (reference sequence). Trimming removed 8 bases from V and 0 bases from J; junction bases left unmatched: 13. Here the CDR3 DNA reads TGCGCCAGCTCACAGGGACAGGGATCCCGTAACCAAGAGACCCAGTACTTC. The encoded protein is CASSQGQGSRNQETQYF.

This clone appeared once. The chain uses TRBV28 and TRBJ2-3, with D unresolved. The CDR3 is 16 amino acids. Looked up from germline, CDR1 is MDHEN and CDR2 is SYDVKM. Trimming left V 2 bases short and J 2 bases short, with 14 bases between. Here the CDR3 DNA reads TGTGCCAGCAGTTTACAATCACAGTTAGTCACAGATACGCAGTATTTT. It specifies CASSLQSQLVTDTQYF.

The chain recombines TRBV7-2 with TRBJ2-7, with 9 bases matching TRBD1. This CDR3 contains 15 residues. Looked up from germline, CDR1 is SGHTA and CDR2 is FQGNSA. V lost 6 bases to trimming and J lost 2 bases; unmatched junction nucleotides: 8. DNA for the CDR3: TGTGCCAGCAGTTCGGACAGGGGCCCGACCTACGAGCAGTACTTC. Amino acid sequence: CASSSDRGPTYEQYF.

The chain carries TRBV29-1 and TRBJ2-3, with 11 bases fitting TRBD2. Trimming cost V 4 bases and J 8 bases; bases outside gene matches: 8. Looked up from germline, CDR1 is SQVTM and CDR2 is ANQGSEA. This CDR3 region has 14 residues. The CDR3 is CSVGDLAGGSTQYF. The DNA of the CDR3 is TGCAGCGTTGGAGACCTAGCGGGAGGCAGTACGCAGTATTTT.